These T cell receptor beta chains were read from a single sample in a study of OX40 agonist ivuxolimab in advanced cancers. TCRdb keeps only in-frame clones here, not all; method: immunoSEQ multiplex PCR. The sample holds under 30,000 clones; more than 75% are singletons and the top ten take 12% to 15%. Material: CD4+ or CD8+ T cells sorted from blood, obtained in a trial of the OX40 agonist ivuxolimab. All receptors derive from an adult with an advanced solid tumor such as melanoma, head and neck, liver or kidney cancer. Both conserved end residues are part of each CDR3. The D gene is left open where the match is weak. Clone size is stated in some rows and not others, as once, few, many or a class when expanded.

D | J | size | V | CDR3 | DNA
- | TRBJ2-3 | - | TRBV4-2 | CASSQEKGRGVSTDTQYF | TGTGCCAGCAGCCAAGAGAAGGGTCGCGGGGTTAGCACAGATACGCAGTATTTT
- | TRBJ1-1 | - | TRBV4-2 | CASSPGTNTEAFF | TGTGCCAGCAGCCCCGGTACTAACACTGAAGCTTTCTTT
- | TRBJ2-7 | once | TRBV6-6 | CASSYRAGNDEQYF | TGTGCCAGCAGTTACCGGGCAGGGAATGACGAGCAGTACTTC
- | TRBJ1-1 | - | TRBV5-8 | CASSRGSDTEAFF | TGTGCCAGCAGTAGGGGTTCGGACACTGAAGCTTTCTTT
- | TRBJ1-2 | - | TRBV27 | CASSFPSGNGYTF | TGTGCCAGCAGTTTTCCCTCGGGGAATGGCTACACCTTC
- | TRBJ2-3 | - | TRBV29-1 | CSVAWGGRLSPDTQYF | TGCAGCGTTGCATGGGGGGGCCGTTTGTCGCCAGATACGCAGTATTTT
- | TRBJ2-1 | - | TRBV27 | CASSFSRYNEQFF | TGTGCCAGCAGTTTTTCGCGATACAATGAGCAGTTCTTC
- | TRBJ1-4 | - | TRBV28 | CASSFVSGAGEKLFF | TGTGCCAGCAGTTTCGTGTCAGGGGCAGGGGAAAAACTGTTTTTT
- | TRBJ2-1 | - | TRBV5-8 | CASSLFTRGPVYEQFF | TGTGCCAGCAGCTTGTTTACCCGCGGACCGGTCTATGAGCAGTTCTTC
- | TRBJ1-1 | - | TRBV6-1 | CASSEDGGSGTEAFF | TGTGCCAGCAGTGAAGACGGGGGGTCGGGCACTGAAGCTTTCTTT
- | TRBJ1-1 | few | TRBV2 | CASSMTTTLNTEAFF | TGTGCCAGCAGTATGACGACAACTTTGAACACTGAAGCTTTCTTT
- | TRBJ2-1 | - | TRBV4-2 | CASSPLGNNEQFF | TGTGCCAGCAGCCCTCTCGGGAACAATGAGCAGTTCTTC
- | TRBJ1-5 | - | TRBV11-3 | CASSLEVFGGKNQPQHF | TGTGCCAGCAGCTTAGAGGTATTCGGGGGAAAAAATCAGCCCCAGCATTTT
- | TRBJ1-2 | - | TRBV4-3 | CASSQDPQWGRNYGYTF | TGCGCCAGCAGCCAGGACCCTCAGTGGGGCCGGAACTATGGCTACACCTTC
TRBD2 | TRBJ2-3 | - | TRBV7-8 | CASSLGLAGGDTQYF | TGTGCCAGCAGCTTAGGGCTAGCGGGGGGAGATACGCAGTATTTT
- | TRBJ2-7 | - | TRBV9 | CASSGRGYEQYF | TGTGCCAGCAGCGGCAGGGGCTACGAGCAGTACTTC
TRBD2 | TRBJ2-3 | - | TRBV6-5 | CASRQTSLRTDTQYF | TGTGCCAGCAGACAGACTAGCTTGAGGACAGATACGCAGTATTTT
- | TRBJ2-1 | - | TRBV9 | CASSVGGEETSSYNEQFF | TGTGCCAGCAGCGTAGGAGGTGAGGAAACGAGCTCCTACAATGAGCAGTTCTTC
TRBD2 | TRBJ2-7 | - | TRBV7-2 | CASSLAWSSGGAWSYEQYF | TGTGCCAGCAGCTTAGCGTGGTCTAGCGGGGGGGCCTGGTCCTACGAGCAGTACTTC
TRBD2 | TRBJ2-1 | - | TRBV4-3 | CASSQEEASGGKGLEQFF | TGCGCCAGCAGCCAAGAAGAGGCTAGCGGGGGTAAGGGGTTGGAGCAGTTCTTC
TRBD2 | TRBJ2-1 | - | TRBV4-3 | CASSRLAGGYNEQFF | TGCGCCAGCAGCCGACTAGCGGGGGGATACAATGAGCAGTTCTTC
TRBD2 | TRBJ2-3 | - | TRBV5-6 | CASSLISGGDQDTQYF | TGTGCCAGCAGCTTGATAAGCGGGGGGGACCAGGATACGCAGTATTTT
- | TRBJ1-1 | - | TRBV4-3 | CASSHTGWGTEAFF | TGCGCCAGCAGCCATACAGGGTGGGGCACTGAAGCTTTCTTT
- | TRBJ1-2 | few | TRBV4-3 | CASSQGRQNYGYTF | TGCGCCAGCAGCCAAGGGAGGCAAAACTATGGCTACACCTTC
- | TRBJ1-2 | - | TRBV6-6 | CASSLQGGYGYTF | TGTGCCAGCAGTTTACAGGGAGGCTATGGCTACACCTTC
TRBD2 | TRBJ2-7 | - | TRBV2 | CASRSTGTRYYEQYF | TGTGCCAGCAGGTCCACAGGGACTAGATACTACGAGCAGTACTTC
- | TRBJ2-6 | - | TRBV4-3 | CASSLDWSNSGANVLTF | TGCGCCAGCAGCTTAGACTGGAGTAACTCTGGGGCCAACGTCCTGACTTTC